One TCR beta chain is described in this entry. Its antigen is not identified. This table comes from immunoSEQ multiplex PCR, and its TCRdb copy is limited to in-frame clones, with some not included. The table includes tens of thousands of clones, approximately 79% detected once. Enrolled patients, whose metastatic non-small-cell lung cancer was chemo-refractory, received focal radiation plus CTLA-4 blockade with ipilimumab. These data come from a study of radiotherapy plus CTLA-4 blockade in lung cancer. On the study more broadly: Objective responses occurred in 18% of patients; 31% had disease control. Points from the study as a whole: In blood, after radiotherapy plus ipilimumab, tumor-derived TCR clones expanded. Early blood T cell clone dynamics, with interferon-beta, were reported to best predict response.

CDR3 length equals 16 residues. Trimming cost V 8 bases and J 6 bases; bases outside gene matches: 10. CDR1 is MDHEN and CDR2 is SYDVKM in the germline V gene. The sequence was collected from a human donor with non-small cell lung cancer who had stable disease on radiotherapy plus ipilimumab. The chain has TRBV28 and TRBJ1-6, with 10 bases identical to TRBD1. The sequences come from peripheral blood, collected from a patient treated with radiotherapy plus ipilimumab. The CDR3 DNA reads as TGTGCCAGCGACTCAGGACAGGGGGTAGTTAATTCACCCCTCCACTTT. Protein product: CASDSGQGVVNSPLHF.